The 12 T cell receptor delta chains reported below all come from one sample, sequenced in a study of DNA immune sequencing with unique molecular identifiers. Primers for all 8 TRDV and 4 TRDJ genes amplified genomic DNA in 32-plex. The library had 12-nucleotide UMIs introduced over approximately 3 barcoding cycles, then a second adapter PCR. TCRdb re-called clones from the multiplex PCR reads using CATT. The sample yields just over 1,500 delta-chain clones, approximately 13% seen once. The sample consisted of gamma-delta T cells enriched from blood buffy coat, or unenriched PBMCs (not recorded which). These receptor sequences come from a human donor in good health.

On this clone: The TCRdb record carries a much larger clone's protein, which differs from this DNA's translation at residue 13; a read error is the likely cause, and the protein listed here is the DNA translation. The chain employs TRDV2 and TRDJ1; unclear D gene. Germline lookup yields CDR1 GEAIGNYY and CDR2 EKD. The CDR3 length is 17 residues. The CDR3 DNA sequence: TGTGCCTGTGACCCTGTGGCATCAGGCCCGTACACCAATAAACTCATCTTT. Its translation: CACDPVASGPYTNKLIF.

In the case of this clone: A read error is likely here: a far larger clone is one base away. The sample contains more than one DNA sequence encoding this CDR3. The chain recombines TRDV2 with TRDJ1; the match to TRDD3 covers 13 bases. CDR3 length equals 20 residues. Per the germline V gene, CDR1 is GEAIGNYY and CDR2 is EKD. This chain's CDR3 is CACDTVATGGYGGYTDKLIF. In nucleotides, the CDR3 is TGTGCCTGTGACACCGTCGCTACTGGGGGATACGGAGGGTACACCGATAAACTTATCTTT.

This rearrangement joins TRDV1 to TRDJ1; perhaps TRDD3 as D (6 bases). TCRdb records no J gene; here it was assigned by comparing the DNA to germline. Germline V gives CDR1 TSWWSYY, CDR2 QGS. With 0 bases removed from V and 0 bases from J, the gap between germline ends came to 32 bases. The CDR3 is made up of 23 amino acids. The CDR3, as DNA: TGTGCTCTTGGGGAACTGTTTACGGCCTCCTCTACCGTACTGGGCGCCGACACCGATAAACTCATCTTT. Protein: CALGELFTASSTVLGADTDKLIF.

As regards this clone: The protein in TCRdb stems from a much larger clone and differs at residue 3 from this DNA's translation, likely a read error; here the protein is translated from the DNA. In DNA form, the CDR3 reads TGTGCCTTTGACAAGCTGGGGGATACGCAGGCCGATAAACTCATCTTT. Its protein is CAFDKLGDTQADKLIF. The rearrangement links TRDV2 to TRDJ1; 12 bases are shared with TRDD3. Germline assignment: CDR1 GEAIGNYY and CDR2 EKD. The CDR3 extends over 16 amino acids.

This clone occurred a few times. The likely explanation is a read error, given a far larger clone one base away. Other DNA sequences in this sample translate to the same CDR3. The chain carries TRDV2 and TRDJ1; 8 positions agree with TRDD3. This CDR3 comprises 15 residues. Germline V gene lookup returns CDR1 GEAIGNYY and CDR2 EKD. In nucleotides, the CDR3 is TGTGCCTGTGACATTCTGGGGGACCGAACCGATAAACTCATCTTC. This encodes CACDILGDRTDKLIF.

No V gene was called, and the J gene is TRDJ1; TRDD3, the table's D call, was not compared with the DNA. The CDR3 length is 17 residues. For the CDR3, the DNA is TGTGCTCTTGGGGAACCGAATGACTGGGGGAAAACCGATAAACTCATCTTT. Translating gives CALGEPNDWGKTDKLIF.

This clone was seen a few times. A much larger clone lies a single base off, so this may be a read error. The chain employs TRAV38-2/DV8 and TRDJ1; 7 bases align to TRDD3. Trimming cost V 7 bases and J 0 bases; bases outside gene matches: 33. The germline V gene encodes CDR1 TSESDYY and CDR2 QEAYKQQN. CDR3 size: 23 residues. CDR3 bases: TGTGCTTATCGAGTCCTCCCCTCCAGTACTGGGGAACCCACGCCCCTGTACACCGATAAACTCATCTTT. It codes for CAYRVLPSSTGEPTPLYTDKLIF.

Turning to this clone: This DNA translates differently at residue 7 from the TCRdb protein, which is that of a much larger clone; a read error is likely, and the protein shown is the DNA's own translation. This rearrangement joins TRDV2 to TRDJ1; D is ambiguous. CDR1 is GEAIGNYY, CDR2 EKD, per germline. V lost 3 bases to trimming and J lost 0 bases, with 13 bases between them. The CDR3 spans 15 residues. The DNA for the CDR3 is TGTGCCTGTGACCTACTGAGGACAGACACCGATAAACTCATCTTT. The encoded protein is CACDLLRTDTDKLIF.

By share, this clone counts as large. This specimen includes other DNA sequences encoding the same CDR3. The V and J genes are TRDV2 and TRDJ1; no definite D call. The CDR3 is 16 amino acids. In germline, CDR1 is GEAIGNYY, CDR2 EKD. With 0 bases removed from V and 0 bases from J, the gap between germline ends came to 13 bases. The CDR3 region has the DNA TGTGCCTGTGACACCGTTGGTCAGGATTACACCGATAAACTCATCTTT. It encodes CACDTVGQDYTDKLIF.

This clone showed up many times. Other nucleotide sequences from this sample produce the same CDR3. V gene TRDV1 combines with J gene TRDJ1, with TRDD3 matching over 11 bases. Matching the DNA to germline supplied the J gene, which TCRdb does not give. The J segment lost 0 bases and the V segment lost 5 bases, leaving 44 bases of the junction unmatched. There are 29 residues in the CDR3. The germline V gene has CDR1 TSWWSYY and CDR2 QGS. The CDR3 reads CALGKIGNSLNWGIGGGYRRRGNTDKLIF. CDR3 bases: TGTGCTCTTGGGAAAATAGGCAATAGCTTGAACTGGGGGATAGGAGGAGGATACCGTCGACGGGGGAACACCGATAAACTCATCTTT.

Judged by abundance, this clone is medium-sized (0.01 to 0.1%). The CDR3 nucleotides read TGTGCCTGTGACCGCCTGGGGGATAAAGGGTCGTACACCGATAAACTCATCTTT. Amino acid sequence: CACDRLGDKGSYTDKLIF. The J gene is TRDJ1, the V gene TRDV2; 10 positions match TRDD3. CDR1 and CDR2 (germline): GEAIGNYY, EKD. Losses at the gene ends were 3 bases for V and 0 bases for J; bases not matched to a gene: 12. The CDR3 consists of 18 residues.

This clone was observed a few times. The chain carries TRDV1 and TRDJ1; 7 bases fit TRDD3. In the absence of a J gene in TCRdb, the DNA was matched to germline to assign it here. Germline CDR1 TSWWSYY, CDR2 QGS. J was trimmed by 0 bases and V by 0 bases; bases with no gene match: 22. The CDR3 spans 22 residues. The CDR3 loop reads CALGELVPGSGGSGLYTDKLIF. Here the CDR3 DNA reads TGTGCTCTTGGGGAACTAGTTCCCGGGTCTGGGGGGAGTGGGTTGTACACCGATAAACTCATCTTT.